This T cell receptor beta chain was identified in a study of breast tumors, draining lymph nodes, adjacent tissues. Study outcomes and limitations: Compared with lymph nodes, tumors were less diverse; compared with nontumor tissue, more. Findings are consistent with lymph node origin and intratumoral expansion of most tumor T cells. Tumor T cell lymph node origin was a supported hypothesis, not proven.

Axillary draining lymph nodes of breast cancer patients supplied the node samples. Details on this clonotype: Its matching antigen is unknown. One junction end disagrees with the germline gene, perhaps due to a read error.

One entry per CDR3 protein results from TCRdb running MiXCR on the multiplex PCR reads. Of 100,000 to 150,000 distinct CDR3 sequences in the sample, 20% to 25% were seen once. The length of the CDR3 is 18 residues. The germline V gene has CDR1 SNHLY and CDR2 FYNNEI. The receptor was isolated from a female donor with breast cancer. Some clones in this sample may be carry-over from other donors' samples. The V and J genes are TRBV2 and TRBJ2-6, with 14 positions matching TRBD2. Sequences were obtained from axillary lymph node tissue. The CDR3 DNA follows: TGCGCCAGCAGTGCGGGACTAGCGGGAGCCGGTGGGGCCAACATCCTGACTTTC. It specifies CASSAGLAGAGGANILTF.